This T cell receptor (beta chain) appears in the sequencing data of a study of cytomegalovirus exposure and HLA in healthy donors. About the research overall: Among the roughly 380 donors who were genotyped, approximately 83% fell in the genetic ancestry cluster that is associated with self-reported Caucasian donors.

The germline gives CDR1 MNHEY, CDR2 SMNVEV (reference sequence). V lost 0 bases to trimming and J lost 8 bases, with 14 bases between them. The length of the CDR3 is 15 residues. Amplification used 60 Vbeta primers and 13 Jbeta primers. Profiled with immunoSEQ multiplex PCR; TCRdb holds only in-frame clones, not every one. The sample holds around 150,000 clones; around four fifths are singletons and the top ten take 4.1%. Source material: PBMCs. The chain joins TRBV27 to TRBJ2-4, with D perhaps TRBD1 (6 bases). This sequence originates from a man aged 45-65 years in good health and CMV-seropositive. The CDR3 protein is CASSLSWTASDIQYF. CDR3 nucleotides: TGTGCCAGCAGTTTATCTTGGACAGCTTCTGACATTCAGTACTTC.